The rows below give T cell receptor beta chains drawn from one sample of a study of Ad26.COV2.S vaccination and SARS-CoV-2 variants. The protocol was immunoSEQ multiplex PCR, while the TCRdb copy is restricted to in-frame clones and leaves out a portion. Here the sample spans roughly 500,000 clones, roughly 87% being singletons. The input for sequencing was peripheral blood, taken in a trial of Ad26.COV2.S vaccine versus placebo. The receptor source for this set is a person aged 18-65 years who received the Ad26.COV2.S COVID-19 vaccine or a placebo. The CDR3 runs from the conserved cysteine through the conserved F or W. A D gene is named only where the DNA matches it firmly. Not every row has a clone size; where given, it reads once, few, many or a size class.

D gene: .; clone size: .; J gene: TRBJ2-2; V gene: TRBV7-3; CDR3 protein: CASSGQNTGELFF; CDR3 DNA: TGTGCCAGCAGTGGTCAGAACACCGGGGAGCTGTTTTTT
D gene: TRBD1; clone size: .; J gene: TRBJ1-4; V gene: TRBV7-8; CDR3 protein: CASSLFQGGVEKLFF; CDR3 DNA: TGTGCCAGCAGCTTATTTCAAGGGGGCGTTGAAAAACTGTTTTTT
D gene: TRBD1; clone size: .; J gene: TRBJ1-2; V gene: TRBV18; CDR3 protein: CASSPTGDYGYTF; CDR3 DNA: TGTGCCAGCTCACCGACAGGGGATTATGGCTACACCTTC
D gene: .; clone size: .; J gene: TRBJ1-5; V gene: TRBV2; CDR3 protein: CASSASGSNQPQHF; CDR3 DNA: TGTGCCAGCAGTGCTTCCGGCAGCAATCAGCCCCAGCATTTT
D gene: TRBD2; clone size: .; J gene: TRBJ2-7; V gene: TRBV6-6; CDR3 protein: CASRPNSGAYEQYF; CDR3 DNA: TGTGCCAGCCGCCCGAATAGCGGGGCCTACGAGCAGTACTTC
D gene: TRBD2; clone size: .; J gene: TRBJ2-1; V gene: TRBV9; CDR3 protein: CASSGGLAGVLYNEQFF; CDR3 DNA: TGTGCCAGCAGCGGGGGATTAGCGGGAGTTTTGTACAATGAGCAGTTCTTC
D gene: TRBD1; clone size: .; J gene: TRBJ1-1; V gene: TRBV30; CDR3 protein: CAWSPRGATEAFF; CDR3 DNA: TGTGCCTGGAGTCCCAGGGGGGCCACTGAAGCTTTCTTT
D gene: .; clone size: .; J gene: TRBJ1-6; V gene: TRBV9; CDR3 protein: CASSVGGAGSPLHF; CDR3 DNA: TGTGCCAGCAGCGTAGGGGGGGCCGGTTCACCCCTCCACTTT
D gene: TRBD2; clone size: .; J gene: TRBJ2-3; V gene: TRBV27; CDR3 protein: CASSLRGDWTDTQYF; CDR3 DNA: TGTGCCAGCAGTTTACGGGGGGACTGGACAGATACGCAGTATTTT
D gene: TRBD1; clone size: .; J gene: TRBJ1-1; V gene: TRBV6-6; CDR3 protein: CASKPQGRGTEAFF; CDR3 DNA: TGTGCCAGCAAACCACAGGGGAGAGGAACTGAAGCTTTCTTT
D gene: TRBD2; clone size: .; J gene: TRBJ2-1; V gene: TRBV19; CDR3 protein: CASSIGGGEQFF; CDR3 DNA: TGTGCCAGTAGTATCGGGGGGGGAGAGCAGTTCTTC
D gene: .; clone size: .; J gene: TRBJ1-6; V gene: TRBV27; CDR3 protein: CASSHRGGYNSPLHF; CDR3 DNA: TGTGCCAGCAGCCATCGCGGCGGTTATAATTCACCCCTCCACTTT
D gene: .; clone size: once; J gene: TRBJ2-3; V gene: TRBV12-5; CDR3 protein: CASGLGPPPDTQYF; CDR3 DNA: TGTGCTAGTGGTTTGGGGCCCCCCCCGGATACGCAGTATTTT
D gene: .; clone size: .; J gene: TRBJ2-1; V gene: TRBV5-1; CDR3 protein: CASSLAGLTYNEQFF; CDR3 DNA: TGCGCCAGCAGCTTGGCGGGCCTTACCTACAATGAGCAGTTCTTC
D gene: TRBD1; clone size: .; J gene: TRBJ2-3; V gene: TRBV6-2/TRBV6-3; CDR3 protein: CASSLLPGQITDTQYF; CDR3 DNA: TGTGCCAGCAGCCTCCTCCCGGGACAGATCACAGATACGCAGTATTTT
D gene: .; clone size: once; J gene: TRBJ1-1; V gene: TRBV6-2/TRBV6-3; CDR3 protein: CASNPHRDLRAYNTEAFF; CDR3 DNA: TGTGCCAGCAACCCACACCGCGACTTAAGGGCTTATAACACTGAAGCTTTCTTT
D gene: .; clone size: .; J gene: TRBJ2-3; V gene: TRBV29-1; CDR3 protein: CSARAGADTQYF; CDR3 DNA: TGCAGCGCCAGGGCCGGGGCAGATACGCAGTATTTT
D gene: TRBD2; clone size: .; J gene: TRBJ2-7; V gene: TRBV7-2; CDR3 protein: CASSPRTSGIKRFYEQYF; CDR3 DNA: TGTGCCAGCAGCCCGCGGACTAGCGGGATTAAGAGGTTTTACGAGCAGTACTTC
D gene: TRBD1; clone size: .; J gene: TRBJ1-2; V gene: TRBV6-5; CDR3 protein: CASSQTGLFGYTF; CDR3 DNA: TGTGCCAGCAGCCAGACAGGGCTTTTCGGCTACACCTTC
D gene: .; clone size: .; J gene: TRBJ2-3; V gene: TRBV4-1; CDR3 protein: CASSQEGRGFGSDTQYF; CDR3 DNA: TGCGCCAGCAGCCAAGAGGGTCGGGGGTTCGGTTCAGATACGCAGTATTTT
D gene: .; clone size: .; J gene: TRBJ1-4; V gene: TRBV28; CDR3 protein: CASSAPGSNEKLFF; CDR3 DNA: TGTGCCAGCAGCGCCCCAGGGAGTAATGAAAAACTGTTTTTT
D gene: .; clone size: .; J gene: TRBJ1-5; V gene: TRBV28; CDR3 protein: CASSLGGTGNQPQHF; CDR3 DNA: TGTGCCAGCAGTTTAGGAGGGACCGGCAATCAGCCCCAGCATTTT
D gene: .; clone size: .; J gene: TRBJ2-2; V gene: TRBV28; CDR3 protein: CASSSIARNTGELFF; CDR3 DNA: TGTGCCAGCAGTTCCATAGCGAGAAACACCGGGGAGCTGTTTTTT
D gene: .; clone size: .; J gene: TRBJ1-2; V gene: TRBV28; CDR3 protein: CASSLSVQGYGYTF; CDR3 DNA: TGTGCCAGCAGTTTATCGGTCCAGGGCTATGGCTACACCTTC
D gene: .; clone size: .; J gene: TRBJ2-3; V gene: TRBV5-1; CDR3 protein: CASSLKADTQYF; CDR3 DNA: TGCGCCAGCAGCTTGAAAGCAGATACGCAGTATTTT
D gene: TRBD2; clone size: .; J gene: TRBJ2-1; V gene: TRBV6-5; CDR3 protein: CASSKRLAGHNEQFF; CDR3 DNA: TGTGCCAGCAGCAAACGACTAGCGGGGCACAATGAGCAGTTCTTC
D gene: TRBD2; clone size: once; J gene: TRBJ2-7; V gene: TRBV28; CDR3 protein: CASSLPSPSSGRAHFPHSSYEQYF; CDR3 DNA: TGTGCCAGCAGTTTACCCTCCCCTTCTAGCGGGAGGGCCCATTTTCCCCACAGCTCCTACGAGCAGTACTTC
D gene: .; clone size: .; J gene: TRBJ2-1; V gene: TRBV6-6; CDR3 protein: CASSYSVPYNEQFF; CDR3 DNA: TGTGCCAGCAGTTACTCCGTGCCCTACAATGAGCAGTTCTTC
D gene: .; clone size: .; J gene: TRBJ2-5; V gene: TRBV3-1/TRBV3-2; CDR3 protein: CASSQFEATETQYF; CDR3 DNA: TGTGCCAGCAGCCAATTCGAGGCCACGGAGACCCAGTACTTC
D gene: .; clone size: once; J gene: TRBJ2-3; V gene: TRBV2; CDR3 protein: CASREDTQYF; CDR3 DNA: TGTGCCAGCAGGGAAGATACGCAGTATTTT
D gene: .; clone size: .; J gene: TRBJ2-3; V gene: TRBV7-9; CDR3 protein: CASSLGPPGSYTDTQYF; CDR3 DNA: TGTGCCAGCAGCTTAGGACCCCCCGGGAGCTACACAGATACGCAGTATTTT
D gene: TRBD2; clone size: .; J gene: TRBJ2-7; V gene: TRBV5-1; CDR3 protein: CASSLEGGTYEQYF; CDR3 DNA: TGCGCCAGCAGCTTGGAGGGAGGGACCTACGAGCAGTACTTC
D gene: .; clone size: .; J gene: TRBJ2-7; V gene: TRBV3-1/TRBV3-2; CDR3 protein: CASGEFGLPYEQYF; CDR3 DNA: TGTGCCAGCGGGGAGTTTGGTTTACCCTACGAGCAGTACTTC
D gene: TRBD1; clone size: .; J gene: TRBJ1-4; V gene: TRBV5-1; CDR3 protein: CASSLRTGGNEKLFF; CDR3 DNA: TGCGCCAGCAGCCTCCGGACAGGGGGGAACGAAAAACTGTTTTTT
D gene: .; clone size: .; J gene: TRBJ1-1; V gene: TRBV9; CDR3 protein: CASSVELGGTEAFF; CDR3 DNA: TGTGCCAGCAGCGTAGAGCTGGGGGGCACTGAAGCTTTCTTT
D gene: .; clone size: .; J gene: TRBJ2-5; V gene: TRBV27; CDR3 protein: CASSSIISGVKETQYF; CDR3 DNA: TGTGCCAGCAGCTCTATCATAAGCGGAGTTAAGGAGACCCAGTACTTC
D gene: TRBD1; clone size: .; J gene: TRBJ2-3; V gene: TRBV3-1/TRBV3-2; CDR3 protein: CASSQGTGGPQGTDTQYF; CDR3 DNA: TGTGCCAGCAGCCAGGGGACAGGGGGACCCCAGGGTACAGATACGCAGTATTTT
D gene: TRBD2; clone size: .; J gene: TRBJ2-1; V gene: TRBV11-3; CDR3 protein: CASSFPPGGASGSIYNEQFF; CDR3 DNA: TGTGCCAGCAGCTTCCCCCCGGGAGGGGCTAGCGGGAGCATTTACAATGAGCAGTTCTTC
D gene: .; clone size: .; J gene: TRBJ2-1; V gene: TRBV4-1; CDR3 protein: CASSQPSRNEQFF; CDR3 DNA: TGCGCCAGCAGCCAACCGAGCCGGAATGAGCAGTTCTTC
D gene: .; clone size: .; J gene: TRBJ2-5; V gene: TRBV7-8; CDR3 protein: CASSLGPSETQYF; CDR3 DNA: TGTGCCAGCAGCTTAGGGCCATCAGAGACCCAGTACTTC
D gene: .; clone size: .; J gene: TRBJ2-2; V gene: TRBV27; CDR3 protein: CASSLSGHVNTGELFF; CDR3 DNA: TGTGCCAGCAGTTTATCGGGACACGTTAACACCGGGGAGCTGTTTTTT
D gene: TRBD2; clone size: .; J gene: TRBJ2-1; V gene: TRBV9; CDR3 protein: CASSVRLAGYNEQFF; CDR3 DNA: TGTGCCAGCAGCGTGAGGCTAGCGGGCTACAATGAGCAGTTCTTC
D gene: .; clone size: .; J gene: TRBJ2-5; V gene: TRBV6-2/TRBV6-3; CDR3 protein: CASSSRLYQETQYF; CDR3 DNA: TGTGCCAGCAGTTCGCGGCTGTACCAAGAGACCCAGTACTTC
D gene: .; clone size: .; J gene: TRBJ2-7; V gene: TRBV7-2; CDR3 protein: CASSFSWGPPSYEQYF; CDR3 DNA: TGTGCCAGCAGCTTTAGTTGGGGACCGCCCTCCTACGAGCAGTACTTC
D gene: TRBD1; clone size: once; J gene: TRBJ2-1; V gene: TRBV15; CDR3 protein: CATSIGTGSLSEQFF; CDR3 DNA: TGTGCCACCAGTATCGGGACAGGGAGTTTAAGTGAGCAGTTCTTC
D gene: .; clone size: .; J gene: TRBJ2-3; V gene: TRBV29-1; CDR3 protein: CSVEPGVGTDTQYF; CDR3 DNA: TGCAGCGTTGAACCCGGGGTTGGCACAGATACGCAGTATTTT
D gene: TRBD1; clone size: once; J gene: TRBJ2-1; V gene: TRBV4-1; CDR3 protein: CASSQDLRTGINEQFF; CDR3 DNA: TGCGCCAGCAGCCAAGATTTACGGACAGGGATCAATGAGCAGTTCTTC
D gene: TRBD1; clone size: few; J gene: TRBJ1-4; V gene: TRBV10-3; CDR3 protein: CAISDSGRGQGEKLFF; CDR3 DNA: TGTGCCATCAGTGATTCAGGTCGGGGACAGGGAGAAAAACTGTTTTTT
D gene: .; clone size: .; J gene: TRBJ2-5; V gene: TRBV21-1; CDR3 protein: CASRASAGGTETQYF; CDR3 DNA: TGTGCCAGCAGGGCTAGCGCCGGGGGTACAGAGACCCAGTACTTC
D gene: TRBD2; clone size: .; J gene: TRBJ2-1; V gene: TRBV27; CDR3 protein: CASSLSMAGGWDNEQFF; CDR3 DNA: TGTGCCAGCAGTTTATCGATGGCGGGAGGCTGGGACAATGAGCAGTTCTTC
D gene: .; clone size: few; J gene: TRBJ1-1; V gene: TRBV28; CDR3 protein: CASSTGGDGAEAFF; CDR3 DNA: TGTGCCAGCAGTACCGGGGGGGACGGTGCTGAAGCTTTCTTT
D gene: TRBD1; clone size: .; J gene: TRBJ1-1; V gene: TRBV5-4; CDR3 protein: CASSITGGVAFF; CDR3 DNA: TGTGCCAGCAGCATTACAGGGGGCGTTGCTTTCTTT
D gene: .; clone size: .; J gene: TRBJ1-1; V gene: TRBV28; CDR3 protein: CASSLSGAYTEAFF; CDR3 DNA: TGTGCCAGCAGTTTATCTGGTGCGTACACTGAAGCTTTCTTT
D gene: .; clone size: .; J gene: TRBJ1-5; V gene: TRBV14; CDR3 protein: CASSRYSNQPQHF; CDR3 DNA: TGTGCCAGCAGCCGATATAGCAATCAGCCCCAGCATTTT
D gene: .; clone size: .; J gene: TRBJ2-7; V gene: TRBV12-3/TRBV12-4; CDR3 protein: CASSSGLKPSF; CDR3 DNA: TGTGCCAGCAGTTCAGGACTGAAACCTAGCTTC
D gene: TRBD2; clone size: .; J gene: TRBJ2-7; V gene: TRBV29-1; CDR3 protein: CSARAGLAGTYEQYF; CDR3 DNA: TGCAGCGCCCGAGCGGGACTAGCGGGGACCTACGAGCAGTACTTC
D gene: TRBD2; clone size: .; J gene: TRBJ2-3; V gene: TRBV18; CDR3 protein: CASSPTSGTRDTQYF; CDR3 DNA: TGTGCCAGCTCACCGACTAGCGGGACGCGGGATACGCAGTATTTT
D gene: .; clone size: .; J gene: TRBJ2-6; V gene: TRBV5-1; CDR3 protein: CASSYGANVLTF; CDR3 DNA: TGCGCCAGCAGCTATGGGGCCAACGTCCTGACTTTC
D gene: TRBD1; clone size: .; J gene: TRBJ2-3; V gene: TRBV24-1; CDR3 protein: CATSDPGQGNTDTQYF; CDR3 DNA: TGTGCCACCAGTGACCCGGGACAGGGTAACACAGATACGCAGTATTTT